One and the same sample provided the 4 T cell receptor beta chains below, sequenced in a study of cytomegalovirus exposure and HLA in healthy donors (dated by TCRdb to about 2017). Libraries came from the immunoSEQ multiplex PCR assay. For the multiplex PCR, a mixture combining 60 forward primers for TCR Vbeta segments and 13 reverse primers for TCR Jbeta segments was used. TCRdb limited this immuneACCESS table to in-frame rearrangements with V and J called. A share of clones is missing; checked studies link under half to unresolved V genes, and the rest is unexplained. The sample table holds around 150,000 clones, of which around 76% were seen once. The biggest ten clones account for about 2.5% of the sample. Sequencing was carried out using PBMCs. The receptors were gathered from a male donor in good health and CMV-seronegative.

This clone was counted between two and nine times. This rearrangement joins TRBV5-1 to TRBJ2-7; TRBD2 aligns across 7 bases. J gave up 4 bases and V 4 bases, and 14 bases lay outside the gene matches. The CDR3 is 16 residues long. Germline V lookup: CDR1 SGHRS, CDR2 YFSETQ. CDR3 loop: CASSLSGHREAYEQYF. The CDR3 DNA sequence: TGCGCCAGCAGCCTCTCCGGGCACCGGGAGGCGTACGAGCAGTACTTC.

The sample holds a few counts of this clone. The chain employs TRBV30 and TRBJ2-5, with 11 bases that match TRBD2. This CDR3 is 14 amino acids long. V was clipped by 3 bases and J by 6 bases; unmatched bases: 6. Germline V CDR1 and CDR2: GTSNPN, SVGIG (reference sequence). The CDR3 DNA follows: TGTGCCTGGAGGACTAGCGGGGAAGGAAAGACCCAGTACTTC. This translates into CAWRTSGEGKTQYF.

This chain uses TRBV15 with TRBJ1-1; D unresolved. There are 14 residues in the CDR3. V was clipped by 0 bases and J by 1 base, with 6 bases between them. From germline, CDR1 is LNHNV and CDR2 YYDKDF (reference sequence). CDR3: CATSRDGRNTEAFF. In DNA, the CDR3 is TGTGCCACCAGCAGAGATGGTAGGAACACTGAAGCTTTCTTT.

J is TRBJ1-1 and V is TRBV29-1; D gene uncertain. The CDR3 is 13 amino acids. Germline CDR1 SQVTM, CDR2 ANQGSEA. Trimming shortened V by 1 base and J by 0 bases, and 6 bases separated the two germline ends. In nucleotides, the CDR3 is TGCAGCGTTGAAGGGCTTATGAACACTGAAGCTTTCTTT. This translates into CSVEGLMNTEAFF.